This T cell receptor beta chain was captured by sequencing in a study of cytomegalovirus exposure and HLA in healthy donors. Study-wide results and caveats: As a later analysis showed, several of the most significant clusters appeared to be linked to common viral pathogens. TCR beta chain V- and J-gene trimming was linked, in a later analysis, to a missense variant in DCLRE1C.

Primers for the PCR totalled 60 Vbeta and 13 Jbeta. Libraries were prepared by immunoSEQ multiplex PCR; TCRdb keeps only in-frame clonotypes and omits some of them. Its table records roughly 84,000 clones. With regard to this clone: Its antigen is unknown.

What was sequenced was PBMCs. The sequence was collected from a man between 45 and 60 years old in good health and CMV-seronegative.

The CDR3 region is CASSPMTGGFGTDTQYF. The CDR3 DNA sequence: TGTGCCAGCTCACCCATGACAGGGGGTTTTGGCACAGATACGCAGTATTTT. The J gene is TRBJ2-3, the V gene TRBV18; 9 nucleotides agree with TRBD1. The CDR3 has 17 residues. V shed 3 bases and J 1 base; nucleotides not matched to a gene: 8. Germline V CDR1 and CDR2: KGHSH, LQKENI.